The rows below give T cell receptor beta chains drawn from one sample of a study of shared clonotypes between healthy human individuals. Clones were read by immunoSEQ multiplex PCR, and TCRdb kept only the in-frame ones, dropping some. The sample contains under 2.5 million clones, roughly 92% of which appear only once. The sequencing sample was made of naive CD4+ T cells from PBMCs. These receptors originate from a man aged 18 to 29 in good health. Some clones in this sample may be carry-over from other donors' samples. The CDR3 runs from the conserved cysteine through the conserved F or W. Each record gives: V gene, clone size, J gene, D gene, CDR3 DNA, CDR3 protein. A D gene is named only where the DNA matches it firmly. Rows may omit the clone size; those that give it use once, few, many or a size class.

>TRBV5-4|-|TRBJ2-3|-
TGTGCCAGCAGCAAGAGCGGCCCCTCAGATACGCAGTATTTT
CASSKSGPSDTQYF
>TRBV6-5|-|TRBJ2-7|TRBD2
TGTGCCAGCAGTTACTCTGGCGGGAGGGCGGGCGAGCAGTACTTC
CASSYSGGRAGEQYF
>TRBV7-9|-|TRBJ2-2|-
TGTGCCAGCAGCTTACTAGCTTTGAACACCGGGGAGCTGTTTTTT
CASSLLALNTGELFF
>TRBV7-9|-|TRBJ2-5|-
TGTGCCAGCAGCGGACGACGGAACCAAGAGACCCAGTACTTC
CASSGRRNQETQYF
>TRBV9|-|TRBJ2-7|-
TGTGCCAGCAGCGTAGCTGGTTCAGACGAGCAGTACTTC
CASSVAGSDEQYF
>TRBV5-4|-|TRBJ2-3|-
TGTGCCAGCAGCGAGGTAGATACGCAGTATTTT
CASSEVDTQYF
>TRBV9|-|TRBJ2-2|-
TGTGCCAGCAGCCTCATACCGGGAGTAGCCGGGGAGCTGTTTTTT
CASSLIPGVAGELFF
>TRBV4-2|-|TRBJ2-1|TRBD2
TGTGCCAGCAGCTCGGGACTAGCGGGAACGGGGCAGTTCTTC
CASSSGLAGTGQFF
>TRBV5-1|-|TRBJ1-2|-
TGCGCCAGCAGCTTGGGATTGGACACAAACTATGGCTACACCTTC
CASSLGLDTNYGYTF
>TRBV5-1|-|TRBJ2-3|-
TGCGCCAGCAGCAGCAGTCAGGACACAGATACGCAGTATTTT
CASSSSQDTDTQYF
>TRBV2|-|TRBJ1-2|-
TGTGCCAGCAGTGAAGCGGCATATGGCTACACCTTC
CASSEAAYGYTF
>TRBV6-5|-|TRBJ2-5|-
TGTGCCAGCGGGGAGGAGACCCAGTACTTC
CASGEETQYF
>TRBV14|few|TRBJ1-5|-
TGTGCCAGCAGCCAAGATCCCCGGCAGCCCCAGCATTTT
CASSQDPRQPQHF
>TRBV20-1|-|TRBJ1-1|-
TGCAGTGCCATCATATCCAGAGGGGCTTTCTTT
CSAIISRGAFF
>TRBV30|-|TRBJ2-6|TRBD1
TGTGCCTGGAACCCGGGACAGGGAAATTCTGGGGCCAACGTCCTGACTTTC
CAWNPGQGNSGANVLTF
>TRBV7-9|-|TRBJ1-1|-
TGTGCCAGCAGCTGGGGCAGGGCGGGGACTGAAGCTTTCTTT
CASSWGRAGTEAFF
>TRBV28|-|TRBJ2-7|TRBD2
TGTGCCAGCACCTTTAGCGGGAGGGCCCACTACGAGCAGTACTTC
CASTFSGRAHYEQYF
>TRBV9|few|TRBJ1-1|TRBD1
TGTGCCAGCAGTGGGCCAGGGGGCATGGGCACTGAAGCTTTCTTT
CASSGPGGMGTEAFF
>TRBV28|-|TRBJ2-1|-
TGTGCCAGCAGTCGAGGGGGTTGGGATGAGCAGTTCTTC
CASSRGGWDEQFF
>TRBV18|-|TRBJ2-7|-
TGTGCCAGCTCCCCTACTCCTACAGGCTACGAGCAGTACTTC
CASSPTPTGYEQYF
>TRBV4-2|once|TRBJ2-5|-
TGTGCCAGCAGCCAAGACCTTAACGCCCGGGCCTCCTGGGAGACCCAGTACTTC
CASSQDLNARASWETQYF
>TRBV9|-|TRBJ1-2|-
TGTGCCAGCAGCGTAGAGGCCACATTACCCGGGGGCCTTAACTATGGCTACACCTTC
CASSVEATLPGGLNYGYTF
>TRBV2|-|TRBJ1-1|-
TGTGCCAGCAAATTGGATCTGAACACTGAAGCTTTCTTT
CASKLDLNTEAFF
>TRBV11-2|-|TRBJ2-7|-
TGTGCCAGCAGCTTAGTATCTAGGGGGTCCTACGAGCAGTACTTC
CASSLVSRGSYEQYF
>TRBV6-1|-|TRBJ1-2|-
TGTGCCAGCAGTGCGCGCGGGGCTGGGGCCTATGGCTACACCTTC
CASSARGAGAYGYTF
>TRBV10-3|-|TRBJ2-7|-
TGTGCCATCAGTTCCCCCCGGACTTCCCTTTACGAGCAGTACTTC
CAISSPRTSLYEQYF
>TRBV7-2|once|TRBJ2-7|-
TGTGCCAGCAGCGCGGCCCTGTGGGACGAGCAGTACTTC
CASSAALWDEQYF
>TRBV2|-|TRBJ1-1|-
TGTGCCAGCAGTTTCGGGACGGAGAACACTGAAGCTTTCTTT
CASSFGTENTEAFF
>TRBV18|-|TRBJ1-2|-
TGTGCCAGCTCACCACCCGGGGTTTTTACCCTTTCGCATGGCTACACCTTC
CASSPPGVFTLSHGYTF
>TRBV4-2|-|TRBJ2-5|TRBD2
TGTGCCAGCAGCCACCCCGGGACTAGCGGGAGGGCCCGGGAGACCCAGTACTTC
CASSHPGTSGRARETQYF
>TRBV4-1|-|TRBJ2-2|TRBD2
TGCGCCAGCAGCCATCGACTAGCGTTCGCCGGGGAGCTGTTTTTT
CASSHRLAFAGELFF
>TRBV9|-|TRBJ1-2|TRBD1
TGTGCCAGCAGCGTATTTCCCGGGACAGGGGATGGCTACACCTTC
CASSVFPGTGDGYTF
>TRBV20-1|-|TRBJ2-5|-
TGCAGTGCTAGAGGTGCAGAGACCCAGTACTTC
CSARGAETQYF
>TRBV10-3|-|TRBJ1-5|TRBD1
TGTGCCATCAGTACAGGGGAAGGCAATCAGCCCCAGCATTTT
CAISTGEGNQPQHF
>TRBV10-3|-|TRBJ2-7|-
TGTGCCATCAGTGAGTCGGGGGGAGCCGACCTCTACGAGCAGTACTTC
CAISESGGADLYEQYF
>TRBV5-1|-|TRBJ2-1|TRBD2
TGCGCCAGCAGCTTGGGAACCCTAGCGGGAGCCAACAATGAGCAGTTCTTC
CASSLGTLAGANNEQFF
>TRBV18|-|TRBJ2-6|-
TGTGCCAGCTCGGGGCAGGGGCCTGGGGCCAACGTCCTGACTTTC
CASSGQGPGANVLTF
>TRBV2|-|TRBJ1-4|-
TGTGCCAGCACCAAAAGGACAGATAATGAAAAACTGTTTTTT
CASTKRTDNEKLFF